This T cell receptor (beta chain) derives from a study of blood T cell repertoires in COVID-19. Only in-frame clones appear in the TCRdb table, and some are missing; sequencing was by immunoSEQ multiplex PCR. This table has 400,000 or so clones, approximately 89% appearing once. Per germline, CDR1 MDHEN and CDR2 SYDVKM. V lost 4 bases and J lost 14; bases outside the gene matches: 14. The CDR3 has 14 amino acids. The sequenced sample consisted of peripheral blood. The sequence was collected from a woman in her thirties or forties with COVID-19, enrolled during active disease. The chain uses TRBV28 and TRBJ2-3, with 8 positions matching TRBD1. Written as DNA, the CDR3 is TGTGCCAGCAGTTGGGGACAGGCCAACCGAGAGCGGTATTTT. Its protein is CASSWGQANRERYF. Using reference TRBV28 and TRBJ2-3 for the parts outside the CDR3, the full variable domain is DVKVTQSSRYLVKRTGEKVFLECVQDMDHENMFWYRQDPGLGLRLIYFSYDVKMKEKGDIPEGYSVSREKKERFSLILESASTNQTSMYLCASSWGQANRERYFGPGTRLTVL.